Each of the 26 T cell receptor beta chains below was sequenced from the same sample in a study of blood T cell repertoires in COVID-19 (dated by TCRdb to the early 2020s). Library generation was performed with the immunoSEQ multiplex PCR assay. As stored in TCRdb, this immuneACCESS dataset retains in-frame rearrangements with V and J assigned. A fraction of the clones does not appear; measured against another copy, unresolved V genes explain less than half of the discrepancy, and the remainder lacks a known reason. The sample table shows some 390,000 clones, and roughly 86% are seen once. Jointly, the top ten make up approximately 1.5% of the sample. The specimen sequenced was PBMCs or T cells enriched from blood (not recorded which). These receptors all stem from a woman aged 30 to 39 who had recovered from COVID-19.

The chain has TRBV25-1 and TRBJ2-5, with 7 bases lining up with TRBD1. Germline loops: CDR1 MGHDK, CDR2 SYGVNS. The length of the CDR3 is 14 residues. J gave up 5 bases and V 3 bases, and 6 bases lay outside the gene matches. CDR3 DNA sequence: TGTGCCAGCAGTGATGGCAGGGGGTTTGAGACCCAGTACTTC. This sequence encodes CASSDGRGFETQYF.

The DNA for the CDR3 is TGCGCCAGCAGCCAACTAAGCATGCCGGCTGGAAACACCATATATTTT. It is translated as CASSQLSMPAGNTIYF. The chain is built from TRBV4-1 and TRBJ1-3; D remains ambiguous. The ends were cut back, 2 bases at V and 2 bases at J, with 13 bases in the middle. Looked up from germline, CDR1 is MGHRA and CDR2 is YSYEKL. The CDR3 extends over 16 amino acids.

The rearrangement links TRBV7-2 to TRBJ1-1, with TRBD1 matching 8 bases. CDR3 length equals 15 residues. Germline CDR1 SGHTA, CDR2 FQGNSA. Trimming took 2 bases from V and 4 from J; bases not matched to a gene: 6. Here the CDR3 DNA reads TGTGCCAGCAGCTTATTTAAGACAGGGGTCACTGAAGCTTTCTTT. This codes for CASSLFKTGVTEAFF.

The gene calls are TRBV5-4 and TRBJ2-2, with D maybe TRBD2 (6 bases). CDR1 is SGHNT, CDR2 YYREEE, per germline (reference sequence). The ends were cut back, 4 bases at V and 2 bases at J, with 12 bases in the middle. The CDR3 runs to 15 residues. The CDR3, as DNA: TGTGCCAGCAGCCCGGGGACTTCTAACACCGGGGAGCTGTTTTTT. This gives the protein CASSPGTSNTGELFF.

This chain uses TRBV28 with TRBJ2-3, with 10 bases matching TRBD1. CDR1 MDHEN and CDR2 SYDVKM come from the germline V gene. The junction had 13 bases not matched to a gene; V was cut back by 4 bases and J by 3 bases. The CDR3 contains 18 residues. The CDR3 nucleotides are TGTGCCAGCAGTTACCTTGCGTGGGACAGGGGATGGACAGATACGCAGTATTTT. It codes for CASSYLAWDRGWTDTQYF.

In its sample, this clone was seen once. The chain employs TRBV9 and TRBJ1-3, with D uncertain. CDR3 length: 14 amino acids. Germline loops: CDR1 SGDLS, CDR2 YYNGEE. The V gene lost 4 bases and the J gene lost 0 bases, with 8 bases spanning the gap. In DNA, the CDR3 is TGTGCCAGCAGCCCCGCAGACTCTGGAAACACCATATATTTT. As protein: CASSPADSGNTIYF.

The rearrangement links TRBV7-8 to TRBJ1-2; 7 bases map to TRBD1. Germline CDR1 SGHVS, CDR2 FQNEAQ. Unmatched junction bases numbered 3, after V lost 3 bases and J lost 5 bases. The CDR3 loop spans 13 amino acids. The CDR3 coding sequence is TGTGCCAGCAGCTTTCCAGGGGGGTATGGCTACACCTTC. Translating gives CASSFPGGYGYTF.

CDR3 DNA: TGTGCCAGCAGTGACTCACTAAGCTCCTACAATGAGCAGTTCTTC. Amino acids: CASSDSLSSYNEQFF. The V gene is TRBV28, the J gene TRBJ2-1; D uncertain. V lost 5 bases and J lost 0, with 11 bases in between. CDR1 MDHEN and CDR2 SYDVKM come from the germline V gene. CDR3 length: 15 amino acids.

The gene calls are TRBV9 and TRBJ1-5; D might be TRBD1 (5 bases). The CDR3 has 17 amino acids. V dropped 1 base and J dropped 6 bases, with 20 bases sitting between them. CDR1 and CDR2 from the germline V gene are SGDLS and YYNGEE. CDR3 in amino acids: CASSVISQGRIFQPQHF. In nucleotides, the CDR3 is TGTGCCAGCAGCGTAATTTCGCAGGGAAGGATTTTTCAGCCCCAGCATTTT.

The chain uses TRBV6-6 and TRBJ1-2, with a possible D match to TRBD1 (5 bases). CDR1 is MNHNY and CDR2 is SVGAGI in the germline V gene (reference sequence). The V end lost 2 bases, the J end lost 3 bases, and 16 bases lay between the germline ends. This CDR3 is 16 amino acids long. The CDR3 loop reads CASSYRAVWGDYGYTF. CDR3 sequence (DNA): TGTGCCAGCAGTTACCGGGCAGTTTGGGGGGACTATGGCTACACCTTC.

The chain recombines TRBV29-1 with TRBJ1-1, with D possibly TRBD1 on 6 matching bases. The germline V and J ends were trimmed by 7 bases and 0 bases, with 12 bases remaining between them. This CDR3 region has 13 residues. The germline V gene has CDR1 SQVTM and CDR2 ANQGSEA. The CDR3, as DNA: TGCAGCGGATACAGGGCACTGAACACTGAAGCTTTCTTT. Translated, it gives CSGYRALNTEAFF.

This sequence joins TRBV9 and TRBJ2-1; no clear D. The CDR3 covers 14 residues. CDR1 and CDR2 (germline): SGDLS, YYNGEE. Trimming stripped 4 bases from V and 1 base from J, with 9 bases between. CDR3 sequence (DNA): TGTGCCAGCAGCTCGAGAGGATCCTACAATGAGCAGTTCTTC. It is translated as CASSSRGSYNEQFF.

This clone showed up just once. The chain employs TRBV5-4 and TRBJ1-2; D uncertain. The V end was cut by 4 bases, the J end by 4 bases, with 14 bases between. The V gene's germline CDR1 is SGHNT and CDR2 YYREEE (reference sequence). The CDR3 loop spans 14 amino acids. The CDR3 region is CASSEAGGAYGYTF. Written as DNA, the CDR3 is TGTGCCAGCAGCGAGGCCGGAGGCGCCTATGGCTACACCTTC. Full variable domain (outside the CDR3, taken from reference TRBV5-4 and TRBJ1-2): ETGVTQSPTHLIKTRGQQVTLRCSSQSGHNTVSWYQQALGQGPQFIFQYYREEENGRGNFPPRFSGLQFPNYSSELNVNALELDDSALYLCASSEAGGAYGYTFGSGTRLTVV.

The CDR3 coding sequence is TGCGCCAGCACGGCAGGGGCCGGGGACACTGAAGCTTTCTTT. Translating gives CASTAGAGDTEAFF. The gene calls are TRBV10-1 and TRBJ1-1; D is possibly TRBD1 (6 bases). The CDR3 totals 14 residues. The germline V and J ends were trimmed by 7 bases and 3 bases, with 15 bases remaining between them. Looked up from germline, CDR1 is WNHNN and CDR2 is SYGVQD (reference sequence).

This chain joins TRBV4-1 and TRBJ2-3; tentative D call: TRBD1 (6 bases). This CDR3 contains 16 residues. V was trimmed by 5 bases and J by 1 base, leaving 16 bases between them. CDR1 MGHRA and CDR2 YSYEKL come from the germline V gene. In DNA, the CDR3 is TGCGCCAGCAGCAAATACAGGGATTTAGGCACAGATACGCAGTATTTT. Its translation: CASSKYRDLGTDTQYF.

The chain has TRBV5-1 and TRBJ1-1, with a possible D match to TRBD1 (5 bases). The germline gives CDR1 SGHRS, CDR2 YFSETQ. Deletions cut 1 base from V and 0 bases from J, with 13 bases between. The CDR3 sequence is 16 residues long. The chain's CDR3 is CASSLRADSLNTEAFF. Here the CDR3 DNA reads TGCGCCAGCAGCTTGAGGGCTGACAGTTTGAACACTGAAGCTTTCTTT. The variable domain in full, completed from reference TRBV5-1 and TRBJ1-1, reads KAGVTQTPRYLIKTRGQQVTLSCSPISGHRSVSWYQQTPGQGLQFLFEYFSETQRNKGNFPGRFSGRQFSNSRSEMNVSTLELGDSALYLCASSLRADSLNTEAFFGQGTRLTVV.

The rearrangement links TRBV4-2 to TRBJ1-5; D gene uncertain. Per germline, CDR1 LGHNA and CDR2 YNFKEQ. Trimming shortened V by 0 bases and J by 12 bases, and 12 bases separated the two germline ends. The CDR3 has 13 residues. The CDR3 here is CASSQETGRGQHF. CDR3 sequence (DNA): TGTGCCAGCAGCCAAGAAACCGGACGGGGCCAGCATTTT.

The chain uses TRBV4-1 and TRBJ1-1; 7 nucleotides agree with TRBD1. Germline lookup yields CDR1 MGHRA and CDR2 YSYEKL. The CDR3 is 14 amino acids. V lost 2 bases, J lost 2 bases, and 2 bases stayed unmatched. CDR3 protein: CASSQRDRNTEAFF. The CDR3, as DNA: TGCGCCAGCAGCCAACGGGACAGAAACACTGAAGCTTTCTTT.

The rearrangement links TRBV12-3 or TRBV12-4 to TRBJ2-3; possibly TRBD2 for D (6 bases). The CDR3 contains 13 residues. Trimming took 6 bases from V and 2 from J, leaving 9 bases between them. The CDR3 coding sequence is TGTGCCAGCAGGCGGACTATCACAGATACGCAGTATTTT. It codes for CASRRTITDTQYF.

The chain links TRBV9 to TRBJ2-7; D unclear. This CDR3 has 14 amino acids. V gave up 0 bases and J gave up 6 bases, with 13 bases separating them. Germline CDR1 reads SGDLS; CDR2 reads YYNGEE. The CDR3 loop reads CASSVVGGLGEQYF. CDR3 DNA: TGTGCCAGCAGCGTAGTAGGCGGTCTGGGCGAGCAGTACTTC.

The J gene is TRBJ2-7, the V gene TRBV5-4, with 7 bases matching TRBD2. The CDR3 spans 13 residues. V was pared by 4 bases and J by 3 bases, with 4 bases of the junction left unmatched. Germline CDR1 reads SGHNT; CDR2 reads YYREEE (reference sequence). CDR3 region: CASSAGLDYEQYF. In DNA, the CDR3 is TGTGCCAGCAGCGCCGGACTAGACTACGAGCAGTACTTC. The entire variable domain, with the rest obtained from reference TRBV5-4 and TRBJ2-7, is as follows: ETGVTQSPTHLIKTRGQQVTLRCSSQSGHNTVSWYQQALGQGPQFIFQYYREEENGRGNFPPRFSGLQFPNYSSELNVNALELDDSALYLCASSAGLDYEQYFGPGTRLTVT.

This clone has only a few counts. This sample also contains other DNA sequences that code for the same CDR3. The chain combines TRBV9 with TRBJ2-1; 11 bases line up with TRBD2. Germline V gene sequence: CDR1 SGDLS, CDR2 YYNGEE. The CDR3 spans 15 residues. J lost 7 bases, V lost 0 bases, and 3 bases had no gene match. CDR3 amino acids: CASSVVAGGPNEQFF. For the CDR3, the DNA is TGTGCCAGCAGCGTAGTAGCGGGAGGGCCAAATGAGCAGTTCTTC.

The chain is built from TRBV2 and TRBJ1-5, with 7 bases that match TRBD1. J was trimmed by 7 bases and V by 5 bases; bases with no gene match: 5. This CDR3 contains 13 residues. CDR1 and CDR2 from the germline V gene are SNHLY and FYNNEI. The CDR3 spells CASSPGGEQPQHF. The CDR3 DNA reads TGTGCCAGCAGTCCAGGGGGTGAGCAGCCCCAGCATTTT.

The chain recombines TRBV19 with TRBJ1-5; no reliable D call. Trimming stripped 2 bases from V and 8 bases from J, with 16 bases between. Germline values: CDR1 LNHDA, CDR2 SQIVND (reference sequence). The CDR3 covers 15 residues. CDR3: CASSIPSARWEPQHF. The CDR3 bases are TGTGCCAGTAGTATACCCTCAGCGCGGTGGGAGCCCCAGCATTTT.

The chain joins TRBV19 to TRBJ2-1; 11 bases are a match to TRBD2. This CDR3 has 17 residues. From germline, CDR1 is LNHDA and CDR2 SQIVND (reference sequence). The trim removed 0 bases at V and 2 bases at J, leaving 3 bases unmatched. The DNA of the CDR3 is TGTGCCAGTAGTATAGAGGGGACTAGCGGCACCTACAATGAGCAGTTCTTC. Translated, it gives CASSIEGTSGTYNEQFF.

This clone occurred once. The chain couples TRBV12-5 to TRBJ1-5; a weak D match, TRBD1 (6 bases). Germline assignment: CDR1 LGHNT and CDR2 FRNRAP. V was pared by 7 bases and J by 4 bases, with 11 bases between. The CDR3 covers 13 residues. CDR3 in amino acids: CASAATGNQPQHF. As DNA, the CDR3 is TGTGCTAGTGCCGCAACAGGGAATCAGCCCCAGCATTTT.